This entry is about one T cell receptor beta chain. Antigen unknown. Some clones are missing from TCRdb's copy, which holds only in-frame ones; the method was immunoSEQ multiplex PCR. The repertoire holds 120,000 or so clones, more than 65% seen once, with 5% to 5.5% in the top ten. This sample stems from a study of radiotherapy plus CTLA-4 blockade in lung cancer. On the study more broadly: An objective response was seen in around a sixth of patients, and disease control in over 25%.

Germline V gives CDR1 SGHRS, CDR2 YFSETQ. Trimming took off 0 bases at V and 0 bases at J, with 9 bases between the two ends. This CDR3 contains 15 residues. Study results and limitations: TCR clones originating in tumors grew in number in blood after radiotherapy plus ipilimumab. Interferon-beta and early blood T cell clone dynamics reportedly predicted response best.

The specimen was peripheral blood, collected from a patient treated with radiotherapy plus ipilimumab. The receptor comes from a human donor with non-small cell lung cancer who had a partial response to radiotherapy plus ipilimumab. The chain carries TRBV5-1 and TRBJ1-1, with a tentative D call TRBD1 (6 bases). CDR3 sequence reads: CASSLVGQVNTEAFF. Written as DNA, the CDR3 is TGCGCCAGCAGCTTGGTGGGACAAGTGAACACTGAAGCTTTCTTT.